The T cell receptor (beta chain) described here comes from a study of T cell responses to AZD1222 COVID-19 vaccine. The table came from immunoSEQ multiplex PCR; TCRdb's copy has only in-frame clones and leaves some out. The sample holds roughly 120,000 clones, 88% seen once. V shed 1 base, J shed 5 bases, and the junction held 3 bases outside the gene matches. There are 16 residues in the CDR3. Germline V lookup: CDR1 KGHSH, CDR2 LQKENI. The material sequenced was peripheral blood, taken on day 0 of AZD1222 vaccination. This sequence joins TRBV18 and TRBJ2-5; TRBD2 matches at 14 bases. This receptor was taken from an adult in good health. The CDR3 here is CASSPRLAGGKETQYF. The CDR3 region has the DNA TGTGCCAGCTCACCACGACTAGCGGGAGGGAAGGAGACCCAGTACTTC.